This T cell receptor (beta chain) was obtained from a study of T cell repertoires in cytomegalovirus infection. Study summary: It can be stated that public TCR beta signatures indicated CMV infection as well as a matching HLA type. The study's findings and limits: In two of eight donors, the top clonotype was HLA-C-restricted CMV-specific.

This clonotype has more than one count but fewer than ten. Its target is unknown. TCRdb re-called the reads through MiXCR, storing one row per CDR3 protein. The table shows roughly 700,000 distinct CDR3 sequences, with about 33% occurring only once. The sequencing here drew on cultured PBMCs, taken from culture after CMV antigen stimulation. This clonotype was sampled from a human donor in good health (CMV status not recorded). Some clones in this sample may be carry-over from other donors' samples.

The CDR3 sequence: CASSSQDTVAYEQYF. The CDR3, as DNA: TGTGCCAGCAGCTCGCAAGACACCGTTGCCTACGAGCAGTACTTC. This chain links TRBV7-9 with TRBJ2-7; D gene ambiguous. Germline CDR1 reads SEHNR; CDR2 reads FQNEAQ (reference sequence). V gave up 4 bases and J gave up 2 bases, with 15 bases separating them. The length of the CDR3 is 15 residues. The complete variable domain, with remaining parts taken from reference TRBV7-9 and TRBJ2-7, reads DTGVSQNPRHKITKRGQNVTFRCDPISEHNRLYWYRQTLGQGPEFLTYFQNEAQLEKSRLLSDRFSAERPKGSFSTLEIQRTEQGDSAMYLCASSSQDTVAYEQYFGPGTRLTVT.